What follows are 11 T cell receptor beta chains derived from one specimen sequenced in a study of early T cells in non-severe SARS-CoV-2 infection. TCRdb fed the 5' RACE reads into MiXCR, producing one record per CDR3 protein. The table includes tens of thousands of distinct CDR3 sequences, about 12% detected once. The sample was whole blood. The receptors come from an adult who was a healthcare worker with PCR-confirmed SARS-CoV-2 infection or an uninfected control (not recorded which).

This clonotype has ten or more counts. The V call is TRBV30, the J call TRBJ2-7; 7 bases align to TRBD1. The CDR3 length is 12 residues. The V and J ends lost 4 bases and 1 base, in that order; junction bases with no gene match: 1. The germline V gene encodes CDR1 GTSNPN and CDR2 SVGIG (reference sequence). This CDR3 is CAWTGGSYEQYF. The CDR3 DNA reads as TGTGCCTGGACAGGGGGTTCCTACGAGCAGTACTTC.

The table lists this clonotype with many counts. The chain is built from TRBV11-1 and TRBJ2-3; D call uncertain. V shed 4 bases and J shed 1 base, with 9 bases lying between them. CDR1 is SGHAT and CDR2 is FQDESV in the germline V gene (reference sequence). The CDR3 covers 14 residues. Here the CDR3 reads CASSYGRRTDTQYF. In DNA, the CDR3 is TGTGCCAGCAGCTATGGCCGGCGCACAGATACGCAGTATTTT.

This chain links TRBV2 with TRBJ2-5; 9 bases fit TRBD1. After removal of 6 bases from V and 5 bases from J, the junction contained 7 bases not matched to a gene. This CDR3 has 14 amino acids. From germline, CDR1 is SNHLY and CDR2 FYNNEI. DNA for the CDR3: TGTGCCAGCAGCCCACAGGGGGCTTTTGAGACCCAGTACTTC. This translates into CASSPQGAFETQYF.

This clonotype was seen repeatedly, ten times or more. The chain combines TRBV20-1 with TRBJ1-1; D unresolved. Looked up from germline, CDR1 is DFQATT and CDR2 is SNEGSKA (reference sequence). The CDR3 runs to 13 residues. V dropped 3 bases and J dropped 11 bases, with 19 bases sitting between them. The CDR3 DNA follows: TGCAGTGCTAGTCGGGTCCGGGCCGACGCGGCTTTCTTT. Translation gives CSASRVRADAAFF.

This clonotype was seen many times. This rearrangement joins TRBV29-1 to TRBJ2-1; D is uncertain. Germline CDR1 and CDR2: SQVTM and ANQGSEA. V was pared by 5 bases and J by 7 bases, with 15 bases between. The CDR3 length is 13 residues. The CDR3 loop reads CSVLGSGMNEQFF. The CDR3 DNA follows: TGCAGCGTTCTGGGTAGTGGGATGAATGAGCAGTTCTTC.

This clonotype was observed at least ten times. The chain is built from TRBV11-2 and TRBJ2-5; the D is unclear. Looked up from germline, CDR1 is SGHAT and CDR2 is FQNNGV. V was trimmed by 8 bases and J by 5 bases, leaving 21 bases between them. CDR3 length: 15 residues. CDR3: CASSLVRPPGETQYF. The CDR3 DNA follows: TGTGCCAGCTCCCTGGTTCGACCCCCTGGGGAGACCCAGTACTTC.

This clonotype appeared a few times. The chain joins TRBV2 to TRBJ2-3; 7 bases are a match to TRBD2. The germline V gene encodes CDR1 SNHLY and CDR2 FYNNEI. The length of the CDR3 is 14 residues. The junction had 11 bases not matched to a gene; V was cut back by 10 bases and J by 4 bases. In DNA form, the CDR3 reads TGTGCCACTACTAGCGCCGGAGGGGCAGATACGCAGTATTTT. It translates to CATTSAGGADTQYF.

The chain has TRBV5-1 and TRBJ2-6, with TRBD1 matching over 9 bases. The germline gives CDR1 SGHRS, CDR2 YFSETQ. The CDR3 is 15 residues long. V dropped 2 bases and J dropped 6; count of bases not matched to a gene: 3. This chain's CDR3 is CASSFTGGEANVLTF. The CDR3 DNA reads TGCGCCAGCAGCTTCACAGGGGGCGAGGCCAACGTCCTGACTTTC.

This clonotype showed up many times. The CDR3 DNA reads TGTGCCAGCAGTCTTCCTAGCGGGACACCCTACAATGAGCAGTTCTTC. It specifies CASSLPSGTPYNEQFF. The genes are TRBV28 and TRBJ2-1, with 9 bases aligning to TRBD2. Germline V gene lookup returns CDR1 MDHEN and CDR2 SYDVKM. The length of the CDR3 is 16 residues. V trimming: 5 bases; J trimming: 2 bases; junction bases outside the gene matches: 7.

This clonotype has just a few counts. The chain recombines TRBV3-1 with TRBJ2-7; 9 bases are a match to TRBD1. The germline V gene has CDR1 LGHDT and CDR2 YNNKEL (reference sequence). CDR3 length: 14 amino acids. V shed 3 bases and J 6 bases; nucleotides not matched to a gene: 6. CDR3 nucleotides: TGTGCCAGCAGCCATGGACAGGGGTACATCGAGCAGTACTTC. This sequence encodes CASSHGQGYIEQYF.

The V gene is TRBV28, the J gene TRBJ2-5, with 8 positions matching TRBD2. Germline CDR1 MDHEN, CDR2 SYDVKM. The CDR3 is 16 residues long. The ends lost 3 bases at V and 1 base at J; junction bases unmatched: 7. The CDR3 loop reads CASSFQRTSTQETQYF. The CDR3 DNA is TGTGCCAGCAGTTTCCAAAGGACTAGCACCCAAGAGACCCAGTACTTC.